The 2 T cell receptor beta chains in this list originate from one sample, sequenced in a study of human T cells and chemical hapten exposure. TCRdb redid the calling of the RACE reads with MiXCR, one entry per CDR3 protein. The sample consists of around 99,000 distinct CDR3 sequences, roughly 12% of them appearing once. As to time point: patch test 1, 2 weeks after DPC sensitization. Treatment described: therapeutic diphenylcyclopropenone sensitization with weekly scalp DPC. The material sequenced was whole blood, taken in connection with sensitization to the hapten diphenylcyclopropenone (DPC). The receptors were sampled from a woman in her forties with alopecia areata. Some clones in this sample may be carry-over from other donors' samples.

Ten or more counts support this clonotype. The CDR3 loop reads CASSLSHRGVRDQPQHF. DNA for the CDR3: TGTGCCAGCAGTTTAAGTCACAGGGGGGTGAGAGATCAGCCCCAGCATTTT. This sequence joins TRBV28 and TRBJ1-5; 8 nucleotides match TRBD1. Germline V gene data show CDR1 as MDHEN and CDR2 as SYDVKM. This CDR3 comprises 17 residues. V trimming: 2 bases; J trimming: 5 bases; junction bases outside the gene matches: 11.

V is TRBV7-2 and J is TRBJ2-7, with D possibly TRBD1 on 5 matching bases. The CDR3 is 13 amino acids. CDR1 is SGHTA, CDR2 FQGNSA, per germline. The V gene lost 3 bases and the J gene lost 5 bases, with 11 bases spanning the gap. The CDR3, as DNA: TGTGCCAGCAGCTTTAATCCCAGGGACGAGCAGTACTTC. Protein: CASSFNPRDEQYF.